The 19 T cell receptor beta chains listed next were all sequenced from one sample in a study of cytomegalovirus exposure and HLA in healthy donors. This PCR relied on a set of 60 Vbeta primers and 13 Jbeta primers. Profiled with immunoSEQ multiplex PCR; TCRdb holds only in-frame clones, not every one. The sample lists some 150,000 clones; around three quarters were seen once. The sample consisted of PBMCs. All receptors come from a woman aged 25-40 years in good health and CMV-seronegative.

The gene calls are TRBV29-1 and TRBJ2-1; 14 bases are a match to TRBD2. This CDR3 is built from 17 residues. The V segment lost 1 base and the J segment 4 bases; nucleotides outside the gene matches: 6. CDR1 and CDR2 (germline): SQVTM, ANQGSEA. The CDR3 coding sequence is TGCAGCGTTGAAGGACTAGCGGGAGGGCCACTGTACAATGAGCAGTTCTTC. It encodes CSVEGLAGGPLYNEQFF.

In DNA form, the CDR3 reads TGTGCCAGCAGCGCTTCGGGACAGGGGGGAAACACCATATATTTT. This sequence encodes CASSASGQGGNTIYF. The V and J genes are TRBV9 and TRBJ1-3; 10 bases line up with TRBD1. CDR3 length: 15 amino acids. Looked up from germline, CDR1 is SGDLS and CDR2 is YYNGEE. With V trimmed by 3 bases and J by 4 bases, 4 bases remained unmatched.

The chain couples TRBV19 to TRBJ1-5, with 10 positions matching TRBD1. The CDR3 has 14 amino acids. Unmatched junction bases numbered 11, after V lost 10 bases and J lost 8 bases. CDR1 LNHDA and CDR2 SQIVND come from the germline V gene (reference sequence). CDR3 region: CATTGTGAREPQHF. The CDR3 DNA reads TGTGCCACTACCGGGACAGGGGCCAGAGAGCCCCAGCATTTT.

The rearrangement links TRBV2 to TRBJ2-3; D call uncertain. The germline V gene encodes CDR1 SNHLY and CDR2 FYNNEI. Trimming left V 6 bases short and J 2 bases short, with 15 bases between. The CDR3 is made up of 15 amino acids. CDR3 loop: CASRPTVTYTDTQYF. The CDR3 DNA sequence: TGTGCCAGCAGACCCACAGTCACCTACACAGATACGCAGTATTTT. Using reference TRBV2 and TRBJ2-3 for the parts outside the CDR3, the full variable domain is EPEVTQTPSHQVTQMGQEVILRCVPISNHLYFYWYRQILGQKVEFLVSFYNNEISEKSEIFDDQFSVERPDGSNFTLKIRSTKLEDSAMYFCASRPTVTYTDTQYFGPGTRLTVL.

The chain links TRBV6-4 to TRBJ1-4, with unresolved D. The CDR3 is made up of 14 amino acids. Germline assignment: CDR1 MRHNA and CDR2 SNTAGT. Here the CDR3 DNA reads TGTGCTCCGTGGAGGACCAGTCGACACGAAAAACTGTTTTTT. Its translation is CAPWRTSRHEKLFF.

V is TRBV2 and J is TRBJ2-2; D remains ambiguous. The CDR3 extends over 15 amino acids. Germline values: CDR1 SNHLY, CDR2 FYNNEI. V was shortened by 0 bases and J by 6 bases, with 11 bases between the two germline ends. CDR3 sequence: CASSEAARSAGELFF. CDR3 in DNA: TGTGCCAGCAGTGAAGCGGCTAGATCCGCCGGGGAGCTGTTTTTT.

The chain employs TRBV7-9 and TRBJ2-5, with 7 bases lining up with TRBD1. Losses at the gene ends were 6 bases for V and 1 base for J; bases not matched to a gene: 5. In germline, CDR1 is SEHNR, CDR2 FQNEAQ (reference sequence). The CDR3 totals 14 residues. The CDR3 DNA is TGTGCCAGCAGGTGGGGACAGCCCCAAGAGACCCAGTACTTC. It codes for CASRWGQPQETQYF.

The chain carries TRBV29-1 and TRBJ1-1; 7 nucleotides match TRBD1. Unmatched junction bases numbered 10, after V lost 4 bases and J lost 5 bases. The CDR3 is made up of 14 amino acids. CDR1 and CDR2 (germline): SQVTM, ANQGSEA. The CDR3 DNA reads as TGCAGCGTTGGGACCGGGGAGACAGGGACTGAAGCTTTCTTT. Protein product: CSVGTGETGTEAFF.

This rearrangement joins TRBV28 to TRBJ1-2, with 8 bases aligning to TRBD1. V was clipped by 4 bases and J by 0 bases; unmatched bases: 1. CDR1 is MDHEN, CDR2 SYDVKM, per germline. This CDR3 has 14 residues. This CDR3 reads CASSWTGTNYGYTF. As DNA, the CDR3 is TGTGCCAGCAGTTGGACAGGGACTAACTATGGCTACACCTTC.

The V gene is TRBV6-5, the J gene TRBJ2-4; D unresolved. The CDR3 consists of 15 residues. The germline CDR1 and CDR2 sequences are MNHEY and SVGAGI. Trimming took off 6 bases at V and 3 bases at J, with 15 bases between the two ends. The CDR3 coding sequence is TGTGCCAGCAGGGCGAGGAGAGGTGGCAAAAACATTCAGTACTTC. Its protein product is CASRARRGGKNIQYF.

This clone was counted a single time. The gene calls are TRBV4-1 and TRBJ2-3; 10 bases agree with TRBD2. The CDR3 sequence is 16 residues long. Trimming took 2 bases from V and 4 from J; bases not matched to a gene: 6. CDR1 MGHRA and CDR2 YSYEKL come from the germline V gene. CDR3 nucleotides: TGCGCCAGCAGCCAAAGGGCTAGCGGGGGCCCAGATACGCAGTATTTT. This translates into CASSQRASGGPDTQYF.

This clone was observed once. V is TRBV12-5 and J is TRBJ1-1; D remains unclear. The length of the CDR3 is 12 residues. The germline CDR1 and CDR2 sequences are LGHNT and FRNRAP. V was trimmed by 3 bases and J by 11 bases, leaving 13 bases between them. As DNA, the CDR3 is TGTGCTAGTGGTTTAGAGGGCCTGAGGGCTTTCTTT. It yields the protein CASGLEGLRAFF.

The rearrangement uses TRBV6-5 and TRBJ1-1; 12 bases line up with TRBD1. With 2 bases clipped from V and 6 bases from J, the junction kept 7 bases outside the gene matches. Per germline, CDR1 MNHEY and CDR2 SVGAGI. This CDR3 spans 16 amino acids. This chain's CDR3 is CASSYPGQGARAEAFF. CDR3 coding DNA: TGTGCCAGCAGTTACCCGGGACAGGGGGCGAGGGCTGAAGCTTTCTTT.

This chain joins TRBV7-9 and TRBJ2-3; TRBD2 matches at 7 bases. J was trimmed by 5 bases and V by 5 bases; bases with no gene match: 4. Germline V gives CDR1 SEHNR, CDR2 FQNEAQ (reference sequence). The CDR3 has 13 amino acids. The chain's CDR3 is CASSGGGIDTQYF. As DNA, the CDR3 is TGTGCCAGCAGCGGGGGGGGAATAGATACGCAGTATTTT.

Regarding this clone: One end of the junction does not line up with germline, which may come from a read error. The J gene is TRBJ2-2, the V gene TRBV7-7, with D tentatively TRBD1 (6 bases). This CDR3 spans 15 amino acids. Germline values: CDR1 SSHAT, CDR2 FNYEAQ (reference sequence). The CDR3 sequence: CASSPRKTGTGELFF. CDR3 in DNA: TGTGCTAGCAGCCCCCGGAAAACAGGGACCGGGGAGCTGTTTTTT. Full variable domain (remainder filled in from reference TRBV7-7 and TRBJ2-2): GAGVSQSPRYKVTKRGQDVTLRCDPISSHATLYWYQQALGQGPEFLTYFNYEAQPDKSGLPSDRFSAERPEGSISTLTIQRTEQRDSAMYRCASSPRKTGTGELFFGEGSRLTVL.

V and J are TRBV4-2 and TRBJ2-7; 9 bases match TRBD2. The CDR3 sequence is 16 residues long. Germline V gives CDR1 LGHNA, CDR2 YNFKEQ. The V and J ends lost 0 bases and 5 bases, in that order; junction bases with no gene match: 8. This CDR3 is CASSQEGREGLDEQYF. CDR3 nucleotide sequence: TGTGCCAGCAGCCAAGAGGGGCGGGAGGGCCTCGACGAGCAGTACTTC.

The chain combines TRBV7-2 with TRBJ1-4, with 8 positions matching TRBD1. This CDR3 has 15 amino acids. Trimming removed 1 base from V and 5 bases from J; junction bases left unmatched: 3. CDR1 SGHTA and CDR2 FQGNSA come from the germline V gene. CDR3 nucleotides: TGTGCCAGCAGCTTAGGACAGGGGATCAATGAAAAACTGTTTTTT. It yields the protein CASSLGQGINEKLFF.

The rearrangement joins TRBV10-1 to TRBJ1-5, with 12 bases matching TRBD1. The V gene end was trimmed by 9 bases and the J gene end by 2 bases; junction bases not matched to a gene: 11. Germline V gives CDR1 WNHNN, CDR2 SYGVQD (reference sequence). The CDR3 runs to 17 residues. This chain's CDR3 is CARIRDRGLEGNQPQHF. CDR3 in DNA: TGCGCCAGGATCCGGGACAGGGGGCTTGAGGGCAATCAGCCCCAGCATTTT.

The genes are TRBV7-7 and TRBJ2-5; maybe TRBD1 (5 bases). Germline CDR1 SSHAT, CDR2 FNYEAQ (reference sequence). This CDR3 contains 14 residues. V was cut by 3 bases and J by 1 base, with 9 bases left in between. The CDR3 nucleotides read TGTGCCAGCAGCTTTAGGGGTAGCCAAGAGACCCAGTACTTC. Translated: CASSFRGSQETQYF. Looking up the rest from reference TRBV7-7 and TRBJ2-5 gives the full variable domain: GAGVSQSPRYKVTKRGQDVTLRCDPISSHATLYWYQQALGQGPEFLTYFNYEAQPDKSGLPSDRFSAERPEGSISTLTIQRTEQRDSAMYRCASSFRGSQETQYFGPGTRLLVL.